This TCR beta chain was identified during a study of blood T cell repertoires in COVID-19. Study overall: COVID-19 samples from acute and convalescent phases originated in the United States, Italy and Spain. T cells, B-cell-depleted T cells, or PBMCs supplied cDNA or gDNA.

The authors' processing: Counts of nucleated cells, estimated from reference gene primer amplification, were obtained. Profiled with immunoSEQ multiplex PCR; TCRdb holds only in-frame clones, not every one. The DNA gave D and trimming, while V, J and clone size come from that table. The profile shows approximately 150,000 clones, approximately 86% of them singletons. This CDR3 is built from 13 residues. J gave up 8 bases and V 7 bases, and 10 bases lay outside the gene matches. Germline assignment: CDR1 MDHEN and CDR2 SYDVKM. The sequenced sample consisted of peripheral blood. The TCR was taken from a woman aged 60-75 years with acute or convalescent COVID-19. The chain employs TRBV28 and TRBJ1-2; TRBD1 agrees at 7 bases. The CDR3 nucleotides are TGTGCCAGCACCGTTAACAGGGGAATAGGCTACACCTTC. This gives the protein CASTVNRGIGYTF.